The T cell receptor (beta chain) under discussion was sequenced for a study of cytomegalovirus exposure and HLA in healthy donors. As concerns this clone: The antigen is unknown.

This CDR3 contains 13 residues. Per the germline V gene, CDR1 is KGHSH and CDR2 is LQKENI. V shed 6 bases and J shed 7 bases, with 13 bases lying between them. Whole-study results and caveats: Later, an analysis showed that TCR beta chains associated with HLA were more clonally expanded than others that were equally common. CMV serostatus alone was available as immune exposure information.

The PCR used 60 Vbeta and 13 Jbeta primers. Authors' data handling: In a later analysis, 10 million to 11 million of about 80 million unique beta chains occurred in at least two donors. The method was immunoSEQ multiplex PCR; TCRdb's version includes in-frame clones alone and lacks a portion of them. Clone size and V and J calls were adopted from that table, with D and trimming inferred from the DNA. The sample records roughly 180,000 clones, roughly 83% being singletons. V is TRBV18 and J is TRBJ1-5, with D uncertain. The sample was PBMCs. This sequence originates from a young man in good health and CMV-seronegative. The CDR3 sequence: CASSQGSRQPQHF. DNA for the CDR3: TGTGCCAGCTCTCAAGGATCCAGGCAGCCCCAGCATTTT.